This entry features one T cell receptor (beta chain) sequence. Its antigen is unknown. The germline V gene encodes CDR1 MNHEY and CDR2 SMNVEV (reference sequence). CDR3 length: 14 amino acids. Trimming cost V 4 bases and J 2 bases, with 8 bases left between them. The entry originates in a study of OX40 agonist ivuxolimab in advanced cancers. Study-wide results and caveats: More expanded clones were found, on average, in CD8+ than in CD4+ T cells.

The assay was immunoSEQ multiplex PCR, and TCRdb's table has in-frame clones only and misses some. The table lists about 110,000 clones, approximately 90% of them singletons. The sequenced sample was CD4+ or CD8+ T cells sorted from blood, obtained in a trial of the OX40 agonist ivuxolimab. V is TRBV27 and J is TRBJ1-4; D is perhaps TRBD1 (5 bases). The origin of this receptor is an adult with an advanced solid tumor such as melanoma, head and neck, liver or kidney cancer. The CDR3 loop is CASSSGVTNEKLFF. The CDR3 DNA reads TGTGCCAGCAGTTCGGGGGTGACTAATGAAAAACTGTTTTTT.